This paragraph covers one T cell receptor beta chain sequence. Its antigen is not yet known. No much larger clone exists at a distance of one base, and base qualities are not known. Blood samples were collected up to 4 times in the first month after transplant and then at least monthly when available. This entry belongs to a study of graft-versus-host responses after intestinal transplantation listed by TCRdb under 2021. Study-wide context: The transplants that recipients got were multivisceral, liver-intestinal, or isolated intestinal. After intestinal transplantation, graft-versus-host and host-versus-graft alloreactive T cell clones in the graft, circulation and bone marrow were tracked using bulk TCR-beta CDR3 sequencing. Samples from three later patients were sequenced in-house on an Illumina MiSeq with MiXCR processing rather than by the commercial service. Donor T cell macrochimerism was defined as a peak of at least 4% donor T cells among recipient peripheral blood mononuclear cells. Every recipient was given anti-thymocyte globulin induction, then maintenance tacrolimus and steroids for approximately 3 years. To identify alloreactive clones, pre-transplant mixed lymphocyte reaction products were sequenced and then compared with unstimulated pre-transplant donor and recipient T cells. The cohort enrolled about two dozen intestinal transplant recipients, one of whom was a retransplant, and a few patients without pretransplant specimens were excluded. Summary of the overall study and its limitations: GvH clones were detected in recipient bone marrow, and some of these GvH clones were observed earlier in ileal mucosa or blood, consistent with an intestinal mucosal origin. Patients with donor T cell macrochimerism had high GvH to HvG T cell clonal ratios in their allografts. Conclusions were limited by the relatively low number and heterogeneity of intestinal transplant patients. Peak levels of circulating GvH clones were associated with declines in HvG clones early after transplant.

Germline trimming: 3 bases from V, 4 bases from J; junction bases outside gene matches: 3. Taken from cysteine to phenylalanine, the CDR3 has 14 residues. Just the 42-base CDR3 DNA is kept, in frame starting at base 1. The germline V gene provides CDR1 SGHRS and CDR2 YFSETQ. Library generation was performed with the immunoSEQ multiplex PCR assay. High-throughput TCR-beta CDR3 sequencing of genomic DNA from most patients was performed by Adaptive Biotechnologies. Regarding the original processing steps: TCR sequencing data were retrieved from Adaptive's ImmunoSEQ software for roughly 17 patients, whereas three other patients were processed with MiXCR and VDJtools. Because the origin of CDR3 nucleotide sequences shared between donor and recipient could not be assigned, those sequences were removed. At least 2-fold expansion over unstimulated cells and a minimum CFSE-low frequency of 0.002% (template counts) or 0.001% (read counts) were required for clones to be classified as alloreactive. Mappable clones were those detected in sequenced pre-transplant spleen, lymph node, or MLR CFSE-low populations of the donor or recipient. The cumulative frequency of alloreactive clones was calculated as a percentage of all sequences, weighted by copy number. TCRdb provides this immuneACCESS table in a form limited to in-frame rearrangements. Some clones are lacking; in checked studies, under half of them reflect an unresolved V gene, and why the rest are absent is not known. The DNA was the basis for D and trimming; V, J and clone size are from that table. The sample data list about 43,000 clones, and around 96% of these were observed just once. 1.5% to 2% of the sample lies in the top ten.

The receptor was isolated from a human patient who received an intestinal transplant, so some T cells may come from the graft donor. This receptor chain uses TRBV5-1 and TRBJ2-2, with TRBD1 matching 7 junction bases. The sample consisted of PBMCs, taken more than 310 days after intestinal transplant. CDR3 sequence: CASSYSGGTGELFF. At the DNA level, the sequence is TGCGCCAGCAGCTACTCAGGGGGCACCGGGGAGCTGTTTTTT. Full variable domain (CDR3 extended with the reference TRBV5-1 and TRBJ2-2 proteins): KAGVTQTPRYLIKTRGQQVTLSCSPISGHRSVSWYQQTPGQGLQFLFEYFSETQRNKGNFPGRFSGRQFSNSRSEMNVSTLELGDSALYLCASSYSGGTGELFFGEGSRLTVL.